The 23 T cell receptor beta chains below all came from one sample that was sequenced in a study of brain T cells in children with intractable seizures. Profiled with immunoSEQ multiplex PCR; TCRdb holds only in-frame clones, not every one. The sample records tens of thousands of clones, about 93% being singletons. Sequenced here: peripheral blood, sampled at surgery. The receptors stem from a girl aged 2 to 9 with Rasmussen encephalitis and intractable seizures.

The chain has TRBV9 and TRBJ1-6; D gene unclear. V was pared by 4 bases and J by 8 bases, with 13 bases between. From germline, CDR1 is SGDLS and CDR2 YYNGEE. The CDR3 length is 14 residues. CDR3 residues: CASSPRLGDSPLHF. In DNA, the CDR3 is TGTGCCAGCAGCCCCCGCCTTGGGGATTCACCCCTCCACTTT.

The rearrangement links TRBV11-2 to TRBJ2-3; 8 bases agree with TRBD2. Germline assignment: CDR1 SGHAT and CDR2 FQNNGV. J lost 0 bases, V lost 7 bases, and 6 bases had no gene match. The CDR3 has 15 residues. The chain's CDR3 is CASTFTSGSTDTQYF. The CDR3 coding sequence is TGTGCCAGCACCTTTACTAGCGGTAGCACAGATACGCAGTATTTT.

V gene TRBV18 combines with J gene TRBJ2-1; D is ambiguous. Trimming removed 1 base from V and 9 bases from J, with 13 bases in between. Germline V gene sequence: CDR1 KGHSH, CDR2 LQKENI. This CDR3 spans 14 amino acids. CDR3 residues: CASSPLSFLGEQFF. CDR3 coding DNA: TGTGCCAGCTCACCACTTTCCTTCCTGGGTGAGCAGTTCTTC.

The V call is TRBV2, the J call TRBJ1-5; TRBD1 is a possible D gene (6 bases). The CDR3 spans 19 residues. Germline lookup yields CDR1 SNHLY and CDR2 FYNNEI. V shed 4 bases and J shed 2 bases, with 24 bases lying between them. The CDR3 sequence is CASSAELTTGALGNQPQHF. CDR3 bases: TGTGCCAGCAGTGCGGAACTCACGACGGGGGCGCTTGGCAATCAGCCCCAGCATTTT.

Only one count was recorded for this clone. The chain joins TRBV30 to TRBJ2-7; 7 bases fit TRBD2. Germline V gene lookup returns CDR1 GTSNPN and CDR2 SVGIG (reference sequence). This CDR3 is 17 amino acids long. V shed 3 bases, J shed 0 bases, and the junction held 14 bases outside the gene matches. The CDR3 region has the DNA TGTGCCTGGAGCCTATCCGTACTAGCGTACCTCTCCTACGAGCAGTACTTC. Protein product: CAWSLSVLAYLSYEQYF.

V usage is TRBV30 and J usage is TRBJ1-5; weak D call: TRBD1 (5 bases). Germline V CDR1 and CDR2: GTSNPN, SVGIG (reference sequence). The V end was cut by 1 base, the J end by 5 bases, with 12 bases between. The CDR3 runs 14 residues. The CDR3 is CAWSATVIYQPQHF. CDR3 DNA sequence: TGTGCCTGGAGTGCGACAGTAATTTATCAGCCCCAGCATTTT.

The CDR3 loop reads CASRHTGTRNTIYF. CDR3 coding DNA: TGTGCCAGCCGCCATACAGGGACGCGAAACACCATATATTTT. J is TRBJ1-3 and V is TRBV27; tentative D call: TRBD1 (6 bases). This CDR3 is built from 14 residues. V lost 8 bases, J lost 5 bases, and 16 bases lay in between. CDR1 is MNHEY and CDR2 is SMNVEV in the germline V gene (reference sequence).

This sequence joins TRBV2 and TRBJ2-3, with no clear D. The V end lost 4 bases, the J end lost 3 bases, and 8 bases lay between the germline ends. This CDR3 spans 13 amino acids. In germline, CDR1 is SNHLY, CDR2 FYNNEI. The CDR3 bases are TGTGCCAGCAGTGTCCAAAGGACAGATACGCAGTATTTT. It is translated as CASSVQRTDTQYF.

The chain employs TRBV30 and TRBJ1-6; TRBD1 matches at 9 bases. The V gene's germline CDR1 is GTSNPN and CDR2 SVGIG (reference sequence). The J segment lost 7 bases and the V segment lost 4 bases, leaving 8 bases of the junction unmatched. The CDR3 has 15 residues. The CDR3 loop reads CAWNTAGTGNSPLHF. The CDR3 DNA is TGTGCCTGGAACACTGCCGGGACAGGGAATTCACCCCTCCACTTT.

This sequence joins TRBV7-9 and TRBJ2-7; 9 bases are shared with TRBD1. The CDR3 extends over 13 amino acids. V shed 4 bases and J 6 bases; nucleotides not matched to a gene: 4. Per the germline V gene, CDR1 is SEHNR and CDR2 is FQNEAQ (reference sequence). CDR3 DNA: TGTGCCAGCAGCTACACAGGGGGCGGCGAGCAGTACTTC. It is translated as CASSYTGGGEQYF.

The rearrangement joins TRBV27 to TRBJ2-2, with D possibly matching TRBD2 (6 bases). Trimming cost V 3 bases and J 1 base, with 12 bases left between them. This CDR3 has 16 residues. From germline, CDR1 is MNHEY and CDR2 SMNVEV (reference sequence). The CDR3 loop is CASSLSWGENTGELFF. The CDR3 DNA follows: TGTGCCAGCAGTTTGTCTTGGGGGGAGAACACCGGGGAGCTGTTTTTT.

The chain couples TRBV2 to TRBJ1-3; no reliable D call. Germline-derived CDR1 and CDR2 are SNHLY and FYNNEI. V was trimmed by 10 bases and J by 0 bases, leaving 7 bases between them. This CDR3 is built from 12 residues. Here the CDR3 DNA reads TGTGCCACACAGCTCTCTGGAAACACCATATATTTT. Protein sequence: CATQLSGNTIYF.

The CDR3 loop is CASSPLKAPNSPLHF. The CDR3 nucleotides read TGTGCCAGCAGCCCTCTCAAGGCACCTAATTCACCCCTCCACTTT. V usage is TRBV3-1 (or the pseudogene TRBV3-2) and J usage is TRBJ1-6; D uncertain. CDR3 length equals 15 residues. Trimming cost V 4 bases and J 6 bases, with 13 bases left between them. Germline V gene sequence: CDR1 LGHDT, CDR2 YNNKEL (reference sequence).

The chain has TRBV19 and TRBJ2-7; D is unclear. The germline V and J ends were trimmed by 3 bases and 0 bases, with 15 bases remaining between them. In germline, CDR1 is LNHDA, CDR2 SQIVND (reference sequence). The CDR3 is made up of 16 amino acids. The CDR3 DNA follows: TGTGCCAGTAGTATCCGTGCCCCCCCCAGCTCCTACGAGCAGTACTTC. Translating it yields CASSIRAPPSSYEQYF.

The V call is TRBV4-1, the J call TRBJ1-2; possible D gene TRBD1, 5 bases. The CDR3 extends over 17 amino acids. Trimming removed 4 bases at V and 4 bases at J, with 22 bases between. The germline gives CDR1 MGHRA, CDR2 YSYEKL. The CDR3 nucleotides are TGCGCCAGCAGCCTCCACTTTTTGTCAGGGTTAAGCTATGGCTACACCTTC. It is translated as CASSLHFLSGLSYGYTF.

The chain combines TRBV7-2 with TRBJ1-1; the match to TRBD1 covers 7 bases. The CDR3 totals 15 residues. With 2 bases clipped from V and 5 bases from J, the junction kept 8 bases outside the gene matches. The germline V gene has CDR1 SGHTA and CDR2 FQGNSA. The CDR3 protein is CASSLKEGAGTEAFF. DNA for the CDR3: TGTGCCAGCAGCTTAAAGGAGGGGGCTGGAACTGAAGCTTTCTTT.

V is TRBV6-1 and J is TRBJ2-5; D possibly corresponds to TRBD2 (5 bases). CDR3 length: 15 residues. V lost 2 bases to trimming and J lost 5 bases, with 15 bases between them. Germline CDR1 MNHNS, CDR2 SASEGT. CDR3: CASSERGRVRETQYF. CDR3 coding DNA: TGTGCCAGCAGTGAACGGGGTCGCGTTAGGGAGACCCAGTACTTC.

The rearrangement joins TRBV19 to TRBJ2-7; 9 bases match TRBD1. V shed 3 bases, J shed 1 base, and the junction held 4 bases outside the gene matches. Germline CDR1 reads LNHDA; CDR2 reads SQIVND (reference sequence). This CDR3 is built from 15 residues. DNA of the CDR3: TGTGCCAGTAGTATCACCGGGACAGGGTCCTACGAGCAGTACTTC. This gives the protein CASSITGTGSYEQYF.

The V call is TRBV7-9, the J call TRBJ1-2; D gene unclear. Trimming shortened V by 2 bases and J by 4 bases, and 11 bases separated the two germline ends. Germline V CDR1 and CDR2: SEHNR, FQNEAQ (reference sequence). CDR3 length: 14 amino acids. Here the CDR3 reads CASSLKSTRYGYTF. For the CDR3, the DNA is TGTGCCAGCAGCTTAAAGAGCACCCGCTATGGCTACACCTTC. The variable domain in full, with the rest retrieved from reference TRBV7-9 and TRBJ1-2, is DTGVSQNPRHKITKRGQNVTFRCDPISEHNRLYWYRQTLGQGPEFLTYFQNEAQLEKSRLLSDRFSAERPKGSFSTLEIQRTEQGDSAMYLCASSLKSTRYGYTFGSGTRLTVV.

The V and J genes are TRBV20-1 and TRBJ1-2, with 7 bases that match TRBD1. This CDR3 contains 11 residues. Germline V gives CDR1 DFQATT, CDR2 SNEGSKA (reference sequence). After removal of 6 bases from V and 7 bases from J, the junction contained 5 bases not matched to a gene. Here the CDR3 reads CSAVTGSGYTF. The CDR3 DNA follows: TGCAGTGCCGTGACAGGGAGTGGCTACACCTTC.

The J gene is TRBJ1-2, the V gene TRBV30; D may be TRBD1 (5 bases). Germline CDR1 is GTSNPN and CDR2 is SVGIG (reference sequence). Trimming removed 2 bases from V and 0 bases from J, with 19 bases in between. This CDR3 is built from 17 residues. CDR3 nucleotides: TGTGCCTGGAGTCCCCGTTGGCAGGGTCTAGCTAACTATGGCTACACCTTC. Its translation: CAWSPRWQGLANYGYTF.

V and J are TRBV13 and TRBJ2-7; 7 bases line up with TRBD1. J was trimmed by 2 bases and V by 5 bases; bases with no gene match: 6. The CDR3 is made up of 14 amino acids. CDR1 and CDR2 from the germline V gene are PRHDT and FYEKMQ (reference sequence). The CDR3 loop reads CASSPTGDTYEQYF. Here the CDR3 DNA reads TGTGCCAGCAGCCCAACAGGGGACACCTACGAGCAGTACTTC.

V and J are TRBV30 and TRBJ1-2; D not resolved. The V and J ends lost 3 bases and 8 bases respectively, with 13 bases between them. The CDR3 is 12 amino acids. Per the germline V gene, CDR1 is GTSNPN and CDR2 is SVGIG (reference sequence). The CDR3: CAWRVMGLGYTF. CDR3 bases: TGTGCCTGGAGGGTCATGGGGTTAGGCTACACCTTC. The full variable domain, completed using reference TRBV30 and TRBJ1-2, is SQTIHQWPATLVQPVGSPLSLECTVEGTSNPNLYWYRQAAGRGLQLLFYSVGIGQISSEVPQNLSASRPQDRQFILSSKKLLLSDSGFYLCAWRVMGLGYTFGSGTRLTVV.